Listed below are T cell receptor beta chains from one sample, sequenced in a study of T cells in Graves' hyperthyroidism and ophthalmopathy. In TCRdb, the multiplex PCR reads were re-called with MiXCR into one record per CDR3 protein. The sample lists some 420,000 distinct CDR3 sequences, 12% to 15% seen once, with 5% to 6% in the top ten. The sequenced sample was blood. The receptor set was obtained from a woman aged 18-30 years with Graves' hyperthyroidism. CDR3s include the opening cysteine and the closing phenylalanine or tryptophan. A D gene is named only where the DNA matches it firmly. Size tells how often a clone was seen (once, few, many) or the class of an expanded clone, and some rows leave it out.

size,J,D,V,DNA,CDR3
many,TRBJ1-5,-,TRBV27,TGTGCCAGCAGGCCTCGGGGGTCGTATCAGCCCCAGCATTTT,CASRPRGSYQPQHF
many,TRBJ1-5,-,TRBV28,TGTGCCACAGGGTACAGGATGGGCAATCAGCCCCAGCATTTT,CATGYRMGNQPQHF
many,TRBJ2-1,-,TRBV5-1,TGCGCCAGCAGCTTGGAGCCAGGGAGTACCTACAATGAGCAGTTCTTC,CASSLEPGSTYNEQFF
few,TRBJ2-6,-,TRBV28,TGTGCCAGCAGTTTATTGGGGGCTGGGGCCAACGTCCTGACTTTC,CASSLLGAGANVLTF
few,TRBJ2-5,-,TRBV6-1,TGTGCCAGCAGTGAACGGGACCCGGAAGGAGAGACCCAGTACTTC,CASSERDPEGETQYF
many,TRBJ1-2,TRBD1,TRBV20-1,TGCAGTGCCTCTATGGTACAGGGGGCTAATGGCTACACCTTC,CSASMVQGANGYTF
many,TRBJ2-1,-,TRBV28,TGTGCCAGCAGTAGGCAGGGGGGAGGGCCTTTACGGGATGAGCAGTTCTTC,CASSRQGGGPLRDEQFF
-,TRBJ2-2,-,TRBV7-3,TGTGCCAGCAGCTTAACCCGGAAGAACACCGGGGAGCTGTTTTTT,CASSLTRKNTGELFF
-,TRBJ2-1,TRBD1,TRBV12-3/TRBV12-4,TGTGCCAGCAGTCCTCGACAGGGCCTTGACACTTACAATGAGCAGTTCTTC,CASSPRQGLDTYNEQFF
many,TRBJ2-7,-,TRBV4-1,TGCGCCAGCAGCCAAGTTACTCGGGTAGGCTTCCACGAGCAGTACTTC,CASSQVTRVGFHEQYF
many,TRBJ1-4,-,TRBV6-1,TGTGCCAGCAGCCCCGGGGAGGGGGTAACAACTAATGAAAAACTGTTTTTT,CASSPGEGVTTNEKLFF
many,TRBJ1-1,TRBD1,TRBV28,TGTGCCAGCAGCGCAGGGGGAGGGATCACTGAAGCTTTCTTT,CASSAGGGITEAFF
few,TRBJ2-1,-,TRBV6-5,TGTGCCAGCAGTTCCTGGACTATTGATGAGCAGTTCTTC,CASSSWTIDEQFF
many,TRBJ1-1,TRBD1,TRBV11-2,TGTGCCAGCAGCTCTCCCGGGACAGGGACTGAAGCTTTCTTT,CASSSPGTGTEAFF
few,TRBJ2-1,-,TRBV19,TGTGCCAGTAATTCTAGACAGGCACGCTCCTACAATGAGCAGTTCTTC,CASNSRQARSYNEQFF
many,TRBJ2-3,TRBD1,TRBV7-2,TGTGCCAGCAGCCCAAGACAGGGTGCAGATACGCAGTATTTT,CASSPRQGADTQYF
many,TRBJ2-3,-,TRBV2,TGTGCCAGCAGTGGGACTCCGGCCGGCGATACGCAGTATTTT,CASSGTPAGDTQYF